Listed here is a single T cell receptor (beta chain). Using immunoSEQ multiplex PCR, the repertoire was profiled, and TCRdb retains in-frame clones only, with some absent. The repertoire has 100,000 to 150,000 clones, about 90% of them found once; the top ten carry around 2%. The CDR3 spans 15 residues. CDR1 and CDR2 from the germline V gene are KGHSH and LQKENI. V lost 2 bases, J lost 5 bases, and 15 bases lay in between. The data originate from a study of blood T cell repertoires in COVID-19. In the study overall: The cDNA or gDNA used as material had been derived from T cells, B-cell-depleted T cells, or PBMCs.

J is TRBJ1-1 and V is TRBV18; D call uncertain. The sequence came from a man in his fifties or sixties with COVID-19, enrolled during active disease. Sequences were obtained from peripheral blood. The CDR3 protein is CASSPGEVQETEAFF. The CDR3 DNA is TGTGCCAGCTCACCAGGGGAGGTCCAGGAGACTGAAGCTTTCTTT.